These 31 T cell receptor beta chains share one sample of origin, sequenced in a study of T cell changes during pregnancy in multiple sclerosis. The data were produced by immunoSEQ multiplex PCR, yet TCRdb's version contains in-frame clones alone and is incomplete. The sample lists around 26,000 clones, roughly 89% occurring once. The source was CD8+ T cells from peripheral blood mononuclear cells, collected in the second trimester of pregnancy. All receptors come from a female donor with multiple sclerosis, enrolled in a pregnancy study.

J is TRBJ2-1 and V is TRBV6-6; 7 bases line up with TRBD2. There are 14 residues in the CDR3. CDR1 is MNHNY and CDR2 is SVGAGI in the germline V gene (reference sequence). V lost 5 bases to trimming and J lost 2 bases; unmatched junction nucleotides: 3. The CDR3 bases are TGTGCCAGCAGTGAGGGAGGGCCCTACAATGAGCAGTTCTTC. It encodes CASSEGGPYNEQFF.

The table lists this clone with a count of one. The DNA of the CDR3 is TGTGCCAGCAGCTTGGAGGGCCTAGGGGGCACAGATACGCAGTATTTT. This gives the protein CASSLEGLGGTDTQYF. The chain has TRBV13 and TRBJ2-3; TRBD2 might be the D (6 bases). Germline V gene data show CDR1 as PRHDT and CDR2 as FYEKMQ (reference sequence). CDR3 size: 16 residues. Trimming took off 3 bases at V and 1 base at J, with 14 bases between the two ends.

The V and J genes are TRBV7-6 and TRBJ2-1; possible D gene TRBD2, 6 bases. V shed 4 bases and J shed 2 bases, with 12 bases lying between them. CDR3 size: 15 residues. Germline CDR1 reads SGHVS; CDR2 reads FNYEAQ. Here the CDR3 DNA reads TGTGCCAGCAGCTGGAGGGACTCCCCCTACAATGAGCAGTTCTTC. Translating it yields CASSWRDSPYNEQFF. Full variable domain (remainder filled in from reference TRBV7-6 and TRBJ2-1): GAGVSQSPRYKVTKRGQDVALRCDPISGHVSLYWYRQALGQGPEFLTYFNYEAQQDKSGLPNDRFSAERPEGSISTLTIQRTEQRDSAMYRCASSWRDSPYNEQFFGPGTRLTVL.

This chain uses TRBV7-9 with TRBJ2-1; 11 bases map to TRBD2. This CDR3 region has 18 residues. V gave up 3 bases and J gave up 0 bases; unmatched junction bases: 7. CDR1 SEHNR and CDR2 FQNEAQ come from the germline V gene (reference sequence). This chain's CDR3 is CASSFPTSGASSYNEQFF. In nucleotides, the CDR3 is TGTGCCAGCAGCTTCCCGACTAGCGGGGCTAGCTCCTACAATGAGCAGTTCTTC. Drawing the rest from reference TRBV7-9 and TRBJ2-1, the complete variable domain is DTGVSQNPRHKITKRGQNVTFRCDPISEHNRLYWYRQTLGQGPEFLTYFQNEAQLEKSRLLSDRFSAERPKGSFSTLEIQRTEQGDSAMYLCASSFPTSGASSYNEQFFGPGTRLTVL.

This clone was observed a few times. This chain connects TRBV28 to TRBJ2-1; no clear D. Germline V gene data show CDR1 as MDHEN and CDR2 as SYDVKM. The CDR3 is made up of 15 amino acids. V gave up 4 bases and J gave up 4 bases, with 14 bases separating them. CDR3: CASSSFLAGYNEQFF. The CDR3 region has the DNA TGTGCCAGCAGTTCCTTCCTCGCCGGGTACAATGAGCAGTTCTTC.

This clone was seen once. V usage is TRBV11-3 and J usage is TRBJ2-7; perhaps TRBD2 as D (5 bases). V was clipped by 2 bases and J by 5 bases, with 10 bases between them. The CDR3 runs 13 residues. Germline lookup yields CDR1 SGHNT and CDR2 YENEEA. This CDR3 reads CASSLRGRNEQYF. Written as DNA, the CDR3 is TGTGCCAGCAGCTTACGGGGAAGAAACGAGCAGTACTTC. The full variable domain, rest sourced from reference TRBV11-3 and TRBJ2-7, is EAGVVQSPRYKIIEKKQPVAFWCNPISGHNTLYWYLQNLGQGPELLIRYENEEAVDDSQLPKDRFSAERLKGVDSTLKIQPAELGDSAVYLCASSLRGRNEQYFGPGTRLTVT.

This rearrangement joins TRBV27 to TRBJ1-1, with 7 bases identical to TRBD1. V shed 2 bases and J 2 bases; nucleotides not matched to a gene: 11. Per the germline V gene, CDR1 is MNHEY and CDR2 is SMNVEV (reference sequence). The CDR3 consists of 17 residues. For the CDR3, the DNA is TGTGCCAGCAGTTTACCGACAGGGCGCCTCATTAACACTGAAGCTTTCTTT. Protein: CASSLPTGRLINTEAFF.

In this sample, this clone turned up once. V usage is TRBV7-6 and J usage is TRBJ2-1, with 8 bases lining up with TRBD1. CDR3 length equals 15 residues. J was trimmed by 7 bases and V by 2 bases; bases with no gene match: 7. In germline, CDR1 is SGHVS, CDR2 FNYEAQ. The CDR3 region is CASSLTQGAQNEQFF. CDR3 coding DNA: TGTGCCAGCAGCTTAACGCAGGGGGCGCAGAATGAGCAGTTCTTC.

V usage is TRBV4-2 and J usage is TRBJ1-2; a weak D match, TRBD1 (5 bases). Germline assignment: CDR1 LGHNA and CDR2 YNFKEQ. Trimming cost V 4 bases and J 4 bases, with 19 bases left between them. The CDR3 extends over 16 amino acids. CDR3 bases: TGTGCCAGCAGCCTCACCCGACAGCAACACTTCTATGGCTACACCTTC. Translating it yields CASSLTRQQHFYGYTF.

This chain links TRBV7-6 with TRBJ2-1; the match to TRBD2 covers 9 bases. With V trimmed by 0 bases and J by 13 bases, 4 bases remained unmatched. Germline CDR1 reads SGHVS; CDR2 reads FNYEAQ. There are 13 residues in the CDR3. The chain's CDR3 is CASSLALAGVQFF. Written as DNA, the CDR3 is TGTGCCAGCAGCTTAGCACTAGCGGGCGTTCAGTTCTTC.

CDR3 nucleotide sequence: TGTGCCAGCAGCATACTTGCAACTAATGAAAAACTGTTTTTT. Its protein is CASSILATNEKLFF. The genes are TRBV7-6 and TRBJ1-4, with unresolved D. The CDR3 has 14 residues. V shed 5 bases and J shed 0 bases, with 7 bases lying between them. Germline V gene data show CDR1 as SGHVS and CDR2 as FNYEAQ. Using reference TRBV7-6 and TRBJ1-4 for the parts outside the CDR3, the full variable domain is GAGVSQSPRYKVTKRGQDVALRCDPISGHVSLYWYRQALGQGPEFLTYFNYEAQQDKSGLPNDRFSAERPEGSISTLTIQRTEQRDSAMYRCASSILATNEKLFFGSGTQLSVL.

V is TRBV6-5 and J is TRBJ1-1; TRBD1 matches 10 bases. Trimming took 6 bases from V and 8 from J; bases not matched to a gene: 6. CDR1 and CDR2 from the germline V gene are MNHEY and SVGAGI. The CDR3 covers 13 residues. The CDR3 bases are TGTGCCAGCAGATCCGGACAGGGGGAGGAAGCTTTCTTT. This sequence encodes CASRSGQGEEAFF.

This clone was recorded a few times. The V and J genes are TRBV4-1 and TRBJ2-1; 8 bases align to TRBD1. The V gene's germline CDR1 is MGHRA and CDR2 YSYEKL. The V and J ends lost 5 bases and 7 bases, in that order; junction bases with no gene match: 10. The CDR3 has 15 amino acids. The CDR3 DNA reads as TGCGCCAGCAGCTTAGAACGGACAGGGTGGAATGAGCAGTTCTTC. This translates into CASSLERTGWNEQFF.

This chain uses TRBV7-9 with TRBJ1-4; D is undetermined. The V end lost 1 base, the J end lost 0 bases, and 9 bases lay between the germline ends. The CDR3 loop spans 16 amino acids. The V gene's germline CDR1 is SEHNR and CDR2 FQNEAQ (reference sequence). CDR3 sequence reads: CASSLVVATTNEKLFF. The DNA for the CDR3 is TGTGCCAGCAGCTTAGTGGTCGCGACAACTAATGAAAAACTGTTTTTT. The entire variable domain, with the rest obtained from reference TRBV7-9 and TRBJ1-4, is as follows: DTGVSQNPRHKITKRGQNVTFRCDPISEHNRLYWYRQTLGQGPEFLTYFQNEAQLEKSRLLSDRFSAERPKGSFSTLEIQRTEQGDSAMYLCASSLVVATTNEKLFFGSGTQLSVL.

The chain is built from TRBV28 and TRBJ2-7, with TRBD1 identical over 7 bases. V lost 10 bases and J lost 3; bases outside the gene matches: 9. Looked up from germline, CDR1 is MDHEN and CDR2 is SYDVKM. CDR3 length equals 13 residues. The CDR3: CATKTGQIYEQYF. DNA for the CDR3: TGTGCCACCAAAACGGGACAGATCTACGAGCAGTACTTC.

The rearrangement links TRBV7-2 to TRBJ2-2, with a possible D match to TRBD1 (5 bases). The CDR3 runs 17 residues. Trimming shortened V by 6 bases and J by 3 bases, and 20 bases separated the two germline ends. Looked up from germline, CDR1 is SGHTA and CDR2 is FQGNSA. In DNA, the CDR3 is TGTGCCAGCAGTCCGCCCCGAGACAGAGGATACACCGGGGAGCTGTTTTTT. Translated, it gives CASSPPRDRGYTGELFF. Using reference TRBV7-2 and TRBJ2-2 for the parts outside the CDR3, the full variable domain is GAGVSQSPSNKVTEKGKDVELRCDPISGHTALYWYRQSLGQGLEFLIYFQGNSAPDKSGLPSDRFSAERTGGSVSTLTIQRTQQEDSAVYLCASSPPRDRGYTGELFFGEGSRLTVL.

This clone was counted a single time. The V gene is TRBV4-2, the J gene TRBJ2-7; 10 nucleotides agree with TRBD2. The CDR3 length is 16 residues. Trimming cost V 1 base and J 1 base; bases outside gene matches: 4. Germline V lookup: CDR1 LGHNA, CDR2 YNFKEQ. The CDR3 loop is CASSQGAGGESYEQYF. Written as DNA, the CDR3 is TGTGCCAGCAGCCAAGGAGCGGGAGGGGAATCCTACGAGCAGTACTTC.

This clone is a singleton in its sample. The chain employs TRBV2 and TRBJ2-6; D may be TRBD2 (5 bases). The CDR3 runs 17 residues. Germline V gene lookup returns CDR1 SNHLY and CDR2 FYNNEI. V was shortened by 6 bases and J by 0 bases, with 15 bases between the two germline ends. The CDR3 DNA is TGTGCCAGCAGGCTGGAGGCGTCTAGCTCTGGGGCCAACGTCCTGACTTTC. Encoded protein: CASRLEASSSGANVLTF. The whole variable domain, remainder taken from reference TRBV2 and TRBJ2-6, is EPEVTQTPSHQVTQMGQEVILRCVPISNHLYFYWYRQILGQKVEFLVSFYNNEISEKSEIFDDQFSVERPDGSNFTLKIRSTKLEDSAMYFCASRLEASSSGANVLTFGAGSRLTVL.

As DNA, the CDR3 is TGTGCCGGTAGGACAGGGGGCGGAACTGAAGCTTTCTTT. Its protein product is CAGRTGGGTEAFF. V usage is TRBV30 and J usage is TRBJ1-1; 11 bases match TRBD1. Germline CDR1 is GTSNPN and CDR2 is SVGIG (reference sequence). There are 13 residues in the CDR3. V lost 8 bases and J lost 5; bases outside the gene matches: 7.

This sequence joins TRBV28 and TRBJ1-5; D perhaps matches TRBD1 (5 bases). The length of the CDR3 is 15 residues. Germline assignment: CDR1 MDHEN and CDR2 SYDVKM. V was shortened by 3 bases and J by 2 bases, with 11 bases between the two germline ends. Here the CDR3 reads CASSLEGNGNQPQHF. Here the CDR3 DNA reads TGTGCCAGCAGTTTGGAGGGGAATGGCAATCAGCCCCAGCATTTT.

This rearrangement joins TRBV7-9 to TRBJ2-7, with 11 bases lining up with TRBD2. With V trimmed by 4 bases and J by 2 bases, 4 bases remained unmatched. The V gene's germline CDR1 is SEHNR and CDR2 FQNEAQ (reference sequence). There are 15 residues in the CDR3. The CDR3 DNA is TGTGCCAGCAGCTCGACTAGCGGGGTTACCTACGAGCAGTACTTC. It codes for CASSSTSGVTYEQYF.

The chain recombines TRBV9 with TRBJ2-7, with 9 bases fitting TRBD1. Trimming cost V 8 bases and J 5 bases; bases outside gene matches: 5. The CDR3 has 12 residues. The germline V gene has CDR1 SGDLS and CDR2 YYNGEE. The CDR3 region is CASSGQGNEQYF. CDR3 DNA: TGTGCCAGTTCAGGACAGGGGAACGAGCAGTACTTC.

This clone is a singleton in its sample. This rearrangement joins TRBV9 to TRBJ2-7; 10 nucleotides line up with TRBD1. J gave up 5 bases and V 2 bases, and 1 base lay outside the gene matches. Germline CDR1 and CDR2: SGDLS and YYNGEE. The CDR3 runs to 13 residues. The CDR3 spells CASSVTGGDEQYF. The CDR3 nucleotides read TGTGCCAGCAGCGTGACAGGGGGCGACGAGCAGTACTTC.

This clone has a handful of counts. The CDR3 protein is CASSRGVNEQFF. The DNA of the CDR3 is TGTGCCAGCAGCCGGGGGGTGAATGAGCAGTTCTTC. The V and J genes are TRBV11-2 and TRBJ2-1, with 7 bases fitting TRBD2. Per the germline V gene, CDR1 is SGHAT and CDR2 is FQNNGV. The CDR3 is 12 amino acids. V lost 5 bases, J lost 7 bases, and 2 bases stayed unmatched.

The chain is built from TRBV7-9 and TRBJ1-1; a weak D match, TRBD1 (5 bases). Trimming removed 5 bases from V and 1 base from J, with 8 bases in between. CDR1 is SEHNR, CDR2 FQNEAQ, per germline (reference sequence). This CDR3 has 13 residues. CDR3 region: CASSMQGNTEAFF. Here the CDR3 DNA reads TGTGCCAGCAGCATGCAGGGGAACACTGAAGCTTTCTTT.

In its sample, this clone was seen a few times. The J gene is TRBJ2-1, the V gene TRBV19; D is perhaps TRBD2 (6 bases). CDR1 is LNHDA and CDR2 is SQIVND in the germline V gene (reference sequence). Trimming left V 4 bases short and J 1 base short, with 11 bases between. This CDR3 has 15 amino acids. CDR3 in amino acids: CASSTEGLSYNEQFF. As DNA, the CDR3 is TGTGCCAGTAGTACGGAGGGCCTGTCCTACAATGAGCAGTTCTTC.

The chain has TRBV15 and TRBJ2-7, with D perhaps matching TRBD1 (6 bases). Germline lookup yields CDR1 LNHNV and CDR2 YYDKDF (reference sequence). Trimming stripped 3 bases from V and 0 bases from J, with 9 bases between. CDR3 length equals 14 residues. The CDR3, as DNA: TGTGCCACCAGCAGGGACAGAAGCTCCTACGAGCAGTACTTC. As protein: CATSRDRSSYEQYF. The full variable domain, its missing parts supplied by reference TRBV15 and TRBJ2-7, is DAMVIQNPRYQVTQFGKPVTLSCSQTLNHNVMYWYQQKSSQAPKLLFHYYDKDFNNEADTPDNFQSRRPNTSFCFLDIRSPGLGDTAMYLCATSRDRSSYEQYFGPGTRLTVT.

This clone was found once. The gene calls are TRBV5-1 and TRBJ2-4; 7 bases are shared with TRBD1. CDR3 size: 17 residues. Unmatched junction bases numbered 7, after V lost 1 base and J lost 0 bases. Per the germline V gene, CDR1 is SGHRS and CDR2 is YFSETQ. CDR3 nucleotides: TGCGCCAGCAGCTTGATGTTACAGGGGTTAGCCAAAAACATTCAGTACTTC. Protein product: CASSLMLQGLAKNIQYF. The full variable domain, its missing parts supplied by reference TRBV5-1 and TRBJ2-4, is KAGVTQTPRYLIKTRGQQVTLSCSPISGHRSVSWYQQTPGQGLQFLFEYFSETQRNKGNFPGRFSGRQFSNSRSEMNVSTLELGDSALYLCASSLMLQGLAKNIQYFGAGTRLSVL.

The V and J genes are TRBV11-2 and TRBJ2-1; a possible D gene is TRBD1 (6 bases). Germline loops: CDR1 SGHAT, CDR2 FQNNGV. This CDR3 comprises 12 residues. V shed 5 bases and J shed 15 bases, with 17 bases lying between them. As DNA, the CDR3 is TGTGCCAGCAGCCGAGGGAACCCCAGGGGGTTCTTC. Amino acid sequence: CASSRGNPRGFF.

This chain joins TRBV14 and TRBJ2-2, with TRBD2 as a possible D gene (5 bases). V was pared by 4 bases and J by 6 bases, with 21 bases between. Germline V gene sequence: CDR1 SGHDN, CDR2 FVKESK. This CDR3 region has 17 residues. CDR3 amino acids: CASSPTSIGSGSGELFF. The CDR3, as DNA: TGTGCCAGCAGCCCTACCTCTATAGGGAGTGGATCCGGGGAGCTGTTTTTT.

The V gene is TRBV5-4, the J gene TRBJ2-1; TRBD1 is a possible D gene (6 bases). This CDR3 spans 16 amino acids. Per germline, CDR1 SGHNT and CDR2 YYREEE (reference sequence). With 2 bases removed from V and 2 bases from J, the gap between germline ends came to 14 bases. CDR3 coding DNA: TGTGCCAGCAGCTTAGAAGGGGGTGGTGCCTACAATGAGCAGTTCTTC. It is translated as CASSLEGGGAYNEQFF.